The TCR beta chain under discussion was sequenced for a study of CD8+CD57+ T cells in acquired aplastic anemia. Overall study: The average for DNA from sorted CD4+ and CD8+ cells was 2.5 to 4 ug. Overall study results and limits: Patients and controls were found to share over 25 CD8+ CDR3 sequences. CD8+ Simpson's diversity did not differ significantly between patients and controls.

Template material for TCR beta VDJ and CDR3 profiling consisted of genomic DNA. Each CDR3 protein gets one entry after TCRdb re-called the reads with MiXCR. The sample includes some 220,000 distinct CDR3 sequences, 34% of them seen just once. This clonotype was found many times. Its target is unknown. CDR1 and CDR2 from the germline V gene are SGDLS and YYNGEE. Trimming took 7 bases from V and 7 from J, leaving 12 bases between them. The CDR3 totals 12 residues. The receptor comes from a human donor in good health, serving as a control. The chain couples TRBV9 to TRBJ2-4; maybe TRBD2 (5 bases). Sequencing input: sorted CD4+, CD8+, or CD8+CD57+ T cells (not recorded which) from PBMCs. CDR3 sequence reads: CASGGAGNIQYF. In nucleotides, the CDR3 is TGTGCCAGCGGAGGAGCTGGGAACATTCAGTACTTC.